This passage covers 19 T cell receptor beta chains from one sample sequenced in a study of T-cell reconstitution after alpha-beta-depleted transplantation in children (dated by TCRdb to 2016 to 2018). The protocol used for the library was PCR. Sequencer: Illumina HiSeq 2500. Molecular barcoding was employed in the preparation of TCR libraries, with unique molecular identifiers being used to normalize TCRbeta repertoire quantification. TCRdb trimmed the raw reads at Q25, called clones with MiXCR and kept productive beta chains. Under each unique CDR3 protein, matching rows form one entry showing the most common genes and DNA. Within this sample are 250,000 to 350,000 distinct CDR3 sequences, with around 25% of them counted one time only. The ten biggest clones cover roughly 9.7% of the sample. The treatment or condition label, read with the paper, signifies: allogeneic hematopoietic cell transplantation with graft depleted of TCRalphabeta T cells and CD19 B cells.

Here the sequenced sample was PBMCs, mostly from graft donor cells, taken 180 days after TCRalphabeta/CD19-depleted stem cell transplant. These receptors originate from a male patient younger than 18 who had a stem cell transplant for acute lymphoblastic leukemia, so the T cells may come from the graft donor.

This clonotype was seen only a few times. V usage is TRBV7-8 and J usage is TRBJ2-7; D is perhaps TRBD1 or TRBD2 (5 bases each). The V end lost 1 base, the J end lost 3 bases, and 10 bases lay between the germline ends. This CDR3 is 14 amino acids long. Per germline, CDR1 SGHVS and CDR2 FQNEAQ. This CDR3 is CASSLGDGDYEQYF. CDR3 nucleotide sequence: TGTGCCAGCAGCTTAGGGGACGGAGACTACGAGCAGTACTTC.

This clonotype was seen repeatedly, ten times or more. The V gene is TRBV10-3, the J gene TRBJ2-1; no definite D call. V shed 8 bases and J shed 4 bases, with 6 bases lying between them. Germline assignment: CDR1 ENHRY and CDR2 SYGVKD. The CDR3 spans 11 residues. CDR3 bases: TGTGCCATCGGGTCGTACAATGAGCAGTTCTTC. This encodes CAIGSYNEQFF.

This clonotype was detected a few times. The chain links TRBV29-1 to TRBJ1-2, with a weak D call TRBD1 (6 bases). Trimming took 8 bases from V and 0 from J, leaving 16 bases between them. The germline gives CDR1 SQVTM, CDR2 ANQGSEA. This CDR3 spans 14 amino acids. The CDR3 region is CSTAKKGANYGYTF. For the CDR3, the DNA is TGCAGCACCGCGAAAAAGGGGGCTAACTATGGCTACACCTTC.

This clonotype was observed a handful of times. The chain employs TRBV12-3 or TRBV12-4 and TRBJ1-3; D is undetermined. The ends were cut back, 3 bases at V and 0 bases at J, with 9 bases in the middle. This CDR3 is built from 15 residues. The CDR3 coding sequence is TGTGCCAGCAGTTTCGGCCCGACCTCTGGAAACACCATATATTTT. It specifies CASSFGPTSGNTIYF.

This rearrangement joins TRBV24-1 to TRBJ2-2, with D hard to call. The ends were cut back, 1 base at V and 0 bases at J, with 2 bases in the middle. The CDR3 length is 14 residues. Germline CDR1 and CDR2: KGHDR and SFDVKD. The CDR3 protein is CATSDFPNTGELFF. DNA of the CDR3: TGTGCCACCAGTGATTTTCCGAACACCGGGGAGCTGTTTTTT.

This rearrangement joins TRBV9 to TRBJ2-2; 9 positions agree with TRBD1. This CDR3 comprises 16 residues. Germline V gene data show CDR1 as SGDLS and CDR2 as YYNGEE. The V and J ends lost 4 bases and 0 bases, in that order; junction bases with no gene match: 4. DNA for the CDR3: TGTGCCAGCAGCCGGGGGGACAGGGCGAACACCGGGGAGCTGTTTTTT. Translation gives CASSRGDRANTGELFF.

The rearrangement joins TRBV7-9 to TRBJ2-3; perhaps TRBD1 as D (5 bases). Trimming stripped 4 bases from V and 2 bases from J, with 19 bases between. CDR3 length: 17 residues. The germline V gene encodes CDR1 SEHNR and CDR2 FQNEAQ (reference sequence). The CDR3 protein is CASSSLRAGPNTDTQYF. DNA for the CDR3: TGTGCCAGCAGCTCCTTACGAGCAGGGCCTAACACAGATACGCAGTATTTT. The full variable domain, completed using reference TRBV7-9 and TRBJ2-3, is DTGVSQNPRHKITKRGQNVTFRCDPISEHNRLYWYRQTLGQGPEFLTYFQNEAQLEKSRLLSDRFSAERPKGSFSTLEIQRTEQGDSAMYLCASSSLRAGPNTDTQYFGPGTRLTVL.

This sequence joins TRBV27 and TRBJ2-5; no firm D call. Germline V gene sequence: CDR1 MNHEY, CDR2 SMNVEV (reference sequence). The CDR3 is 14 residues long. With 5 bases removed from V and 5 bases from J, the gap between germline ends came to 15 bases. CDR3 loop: CASSPLGWRETQYF. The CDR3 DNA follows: TGTGCCAGCAGTCCCCTGGGTTGGCGGGAGACCCAGTACTTC.

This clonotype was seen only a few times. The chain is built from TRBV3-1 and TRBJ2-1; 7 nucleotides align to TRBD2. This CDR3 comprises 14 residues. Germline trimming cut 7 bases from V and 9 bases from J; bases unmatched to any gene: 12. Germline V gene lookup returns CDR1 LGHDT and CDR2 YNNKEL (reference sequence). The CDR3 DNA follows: TGTGCCAGCATGCCCCCAACGGGGGGAGGTGAGCAGTTCTTC. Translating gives CASMPPTGGGEQFF.

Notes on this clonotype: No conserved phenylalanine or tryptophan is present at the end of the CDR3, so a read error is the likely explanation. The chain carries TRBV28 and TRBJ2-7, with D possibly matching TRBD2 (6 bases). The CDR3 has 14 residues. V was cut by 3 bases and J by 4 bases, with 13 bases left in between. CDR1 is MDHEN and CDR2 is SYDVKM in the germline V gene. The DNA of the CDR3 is TGTGCCAGCAGTTTTGCGGGACTTCAGTACGAGCAGTACCTC. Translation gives CASSFAGLQYEQYL.

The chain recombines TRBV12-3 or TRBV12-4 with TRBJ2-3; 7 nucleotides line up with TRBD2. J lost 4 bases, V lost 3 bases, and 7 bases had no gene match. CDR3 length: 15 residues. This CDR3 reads CASSFSAGIPDTQYF. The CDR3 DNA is TGTGCCAGCAGTTTCTCAGCGGGGATCCCAGATACGCAGTATTTT.

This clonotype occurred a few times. The CDR3 DNA sequence: TGTGCCAGCTCTAGCGGGTTCTATGGCTACACCTTC. Translated, it gives CASSSGFYGYTF. The rearrangement joins TRBV18 to TRBJ1-2; D is undetermined. CDR1 and CDR2 (germline): KGHSH, LQKENI. V was cut by 6 bases and J by 4 bases, with 9 bases left in between. The CDR3 covers 12 residues. The full variable domain, in which reference TRBV18 and TRBJ1-2 provide the parts outside the CDR3, is NAGVMQNPRHLVRRRGQEARLRCSPMKGHSHVYWYRQLPEEGLKFMVYLQKENIIDESGMPKERFSAEFPKEGPSILRIQQVVRGDSAAYFCASSSGFYGYTFGSGTRLTVV.

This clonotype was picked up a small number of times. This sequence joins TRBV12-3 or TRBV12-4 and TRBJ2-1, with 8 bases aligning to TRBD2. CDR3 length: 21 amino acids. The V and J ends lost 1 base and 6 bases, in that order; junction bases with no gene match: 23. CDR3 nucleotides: TGTGCCAGCAGTTTAGTTAGGGAGGGTACCCCCGACTTGGCGGGAGGCAATGAGCAGTTCTTC. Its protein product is CASSLVREGTPDLAGGNEQFF.

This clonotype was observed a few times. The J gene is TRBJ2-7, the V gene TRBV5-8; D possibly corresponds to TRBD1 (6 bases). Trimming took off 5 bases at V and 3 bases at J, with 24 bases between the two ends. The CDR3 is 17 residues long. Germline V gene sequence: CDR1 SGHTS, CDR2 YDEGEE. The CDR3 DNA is TGTGCCAGCAGTTTGCGGGTCAGCAGGGACATCGACTACGAGCAGTACTTC. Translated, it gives CASSLRVSRDIDYEQYF.

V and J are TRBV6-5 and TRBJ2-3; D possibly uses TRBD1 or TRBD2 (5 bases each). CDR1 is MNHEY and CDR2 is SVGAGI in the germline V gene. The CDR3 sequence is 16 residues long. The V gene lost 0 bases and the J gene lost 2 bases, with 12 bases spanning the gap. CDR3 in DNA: TGTGCCAGCAGTTACTCTCCCAGGGACCTCACAGATACGCAGTATTTT. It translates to CASSYSPRDLTDTQYF.

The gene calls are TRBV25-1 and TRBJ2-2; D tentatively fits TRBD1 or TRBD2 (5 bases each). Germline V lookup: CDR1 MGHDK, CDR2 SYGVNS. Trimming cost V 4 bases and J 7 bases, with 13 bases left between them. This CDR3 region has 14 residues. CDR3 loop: CASSALTAVGELFF. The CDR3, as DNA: TGTGCCAGCAGTGCCCTGACAGCGGTCGGGGAGCTGTTTTTT. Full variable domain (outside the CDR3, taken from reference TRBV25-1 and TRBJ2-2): EADIYQTPRYLVIGTGKKITLECSQTMGHDKMYWYQQDPGMELHLIHYSYGVNSTEKGDLSSESTVSRIRTEHFPLTLESARPSHTSQYLCASSALTAVGELFFGEGSRLTVL.

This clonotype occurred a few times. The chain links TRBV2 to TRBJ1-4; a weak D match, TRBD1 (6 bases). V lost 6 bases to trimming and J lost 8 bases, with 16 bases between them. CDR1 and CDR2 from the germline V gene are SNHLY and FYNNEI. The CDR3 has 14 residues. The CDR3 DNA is TGTGCCAGCAGCGGTAGCAGGGGATTGGAAAAACTGTTTTTT. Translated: CASSGSRGLEKLFF.

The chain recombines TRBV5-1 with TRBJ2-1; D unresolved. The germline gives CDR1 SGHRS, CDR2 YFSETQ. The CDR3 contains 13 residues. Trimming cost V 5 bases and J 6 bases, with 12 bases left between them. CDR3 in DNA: TGCGCCAGCAGTTACCTAGGTGTCAATGAGCAGTTCTTC. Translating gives CASSYLGVNEQFF.

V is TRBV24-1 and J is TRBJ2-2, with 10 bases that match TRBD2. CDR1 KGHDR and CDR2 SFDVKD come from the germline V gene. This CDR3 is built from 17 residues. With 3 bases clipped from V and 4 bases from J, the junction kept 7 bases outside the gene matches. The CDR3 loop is CATSDDLAGVPTGELFF. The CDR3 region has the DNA TGTGCCACCAGTGATGACCTAGCGGGAGTACCCACCGGGGAGCTGTTTTTT.